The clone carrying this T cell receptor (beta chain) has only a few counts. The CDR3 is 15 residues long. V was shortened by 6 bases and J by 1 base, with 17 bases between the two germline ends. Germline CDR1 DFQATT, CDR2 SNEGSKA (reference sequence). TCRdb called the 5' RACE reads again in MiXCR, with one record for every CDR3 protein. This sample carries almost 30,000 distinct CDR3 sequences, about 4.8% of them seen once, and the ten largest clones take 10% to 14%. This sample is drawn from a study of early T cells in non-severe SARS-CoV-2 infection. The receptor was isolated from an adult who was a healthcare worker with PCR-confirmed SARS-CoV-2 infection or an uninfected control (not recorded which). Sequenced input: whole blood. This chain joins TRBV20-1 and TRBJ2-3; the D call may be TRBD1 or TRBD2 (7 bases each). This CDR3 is CSASKSGTGTDTQYF. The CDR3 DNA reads TGCAGTGCGTCAAAAAGCGGGACAGGCACAGATACGCAGTATTTT.